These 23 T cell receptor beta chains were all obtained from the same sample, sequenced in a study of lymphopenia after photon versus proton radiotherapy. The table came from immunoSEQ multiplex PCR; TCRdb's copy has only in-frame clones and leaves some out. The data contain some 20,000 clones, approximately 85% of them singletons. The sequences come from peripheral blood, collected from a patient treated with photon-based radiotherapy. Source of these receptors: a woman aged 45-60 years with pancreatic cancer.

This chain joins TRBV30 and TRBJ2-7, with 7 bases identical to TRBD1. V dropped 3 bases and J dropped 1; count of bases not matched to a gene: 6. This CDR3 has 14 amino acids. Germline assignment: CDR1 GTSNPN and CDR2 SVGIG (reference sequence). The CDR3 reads CAWRNRGRSYEQYF. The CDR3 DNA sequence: TGTGCCTGGAGAAACAGGGGAAGATCCTACGAGCAGTACTTC.

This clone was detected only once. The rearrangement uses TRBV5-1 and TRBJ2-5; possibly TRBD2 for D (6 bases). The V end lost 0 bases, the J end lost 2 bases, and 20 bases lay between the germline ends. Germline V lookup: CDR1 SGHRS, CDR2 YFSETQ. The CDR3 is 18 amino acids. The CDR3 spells CASSLEINGSPAQETQYF. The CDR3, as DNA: TGCGCCAGCAGCTTGGAGATCAACGGGAGCCCCGCACAAGAGACCCAGTACTTC.

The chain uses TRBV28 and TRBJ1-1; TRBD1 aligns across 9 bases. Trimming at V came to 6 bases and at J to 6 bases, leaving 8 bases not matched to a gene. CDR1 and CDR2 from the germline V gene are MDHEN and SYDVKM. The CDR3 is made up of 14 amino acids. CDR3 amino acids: CASRSTGGAAEAFF. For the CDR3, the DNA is TGTGCCAGCAGGTCTACAGGGGGCGCCGCTGAAGCTTTCTTT.

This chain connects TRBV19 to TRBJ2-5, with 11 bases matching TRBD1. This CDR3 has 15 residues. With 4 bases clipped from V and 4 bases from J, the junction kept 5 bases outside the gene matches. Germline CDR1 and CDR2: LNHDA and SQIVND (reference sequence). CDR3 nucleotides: TGTGCCAGTAGTACTGGGACAGGGGGTAGAGAGACCCAGTACTTC. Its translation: CASSTGTGGRETQYF.

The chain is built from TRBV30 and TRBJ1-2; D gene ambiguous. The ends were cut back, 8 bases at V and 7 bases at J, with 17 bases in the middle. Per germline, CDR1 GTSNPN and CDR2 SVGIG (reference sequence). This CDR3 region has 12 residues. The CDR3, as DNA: TGTGCCACCGCCCCGGGAAGCGGTGGCTACACCTTC. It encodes CATAPGSGGYTF.

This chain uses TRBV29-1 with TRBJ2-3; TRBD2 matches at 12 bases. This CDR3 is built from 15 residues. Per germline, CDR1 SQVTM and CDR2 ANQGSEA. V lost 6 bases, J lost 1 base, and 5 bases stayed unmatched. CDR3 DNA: TGCAGCGTGAGACTAGCGGGAGAGGGCACAGATACGCAGTATTTT. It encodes CSVRLAGEGTDTQYF.

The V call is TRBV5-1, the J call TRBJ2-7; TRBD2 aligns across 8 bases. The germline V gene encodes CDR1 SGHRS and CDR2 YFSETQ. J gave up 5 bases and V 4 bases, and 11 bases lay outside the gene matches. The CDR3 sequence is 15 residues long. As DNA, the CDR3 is TGCGCCAGCAGCCCGGGGAGCGGGAGCTTCAACGAGCAGTACTTC. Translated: CASSPGSGSFNEQYF.

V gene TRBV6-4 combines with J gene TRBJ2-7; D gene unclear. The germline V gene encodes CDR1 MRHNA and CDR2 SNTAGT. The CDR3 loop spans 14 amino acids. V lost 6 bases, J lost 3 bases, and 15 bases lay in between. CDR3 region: CASRDPDIIYEQYF. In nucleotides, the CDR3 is TGTGCCAGCAGGGACCCCGACATAATCTACGAGCAGTACTTC.

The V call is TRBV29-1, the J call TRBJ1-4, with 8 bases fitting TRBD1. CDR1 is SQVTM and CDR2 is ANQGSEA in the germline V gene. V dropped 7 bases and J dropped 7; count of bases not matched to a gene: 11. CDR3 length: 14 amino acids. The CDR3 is CSATRQGAGEKLFF. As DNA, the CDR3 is TGCAGCGCCACCAGGCAGGGGGCGGGTGAAAAACTGTTTTTT.

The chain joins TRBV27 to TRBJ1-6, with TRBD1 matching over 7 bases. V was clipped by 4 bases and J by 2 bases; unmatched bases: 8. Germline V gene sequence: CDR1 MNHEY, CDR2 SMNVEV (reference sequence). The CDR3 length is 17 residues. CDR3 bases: TGTGCCAGCAGTTCCCTCATGACAGGGACCTATAATTCACCCCTCCACTTT. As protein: CASSSLMTGTYNSPLHF.

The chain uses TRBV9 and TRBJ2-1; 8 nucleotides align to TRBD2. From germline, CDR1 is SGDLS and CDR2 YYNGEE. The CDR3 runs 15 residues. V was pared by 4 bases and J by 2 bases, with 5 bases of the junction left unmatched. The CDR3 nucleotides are TGTGCCAGCAGCCCGGGGGGGCCCACCTACAATGAGCAGTTCTTC. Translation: CASSPGGPTYNEQFF.

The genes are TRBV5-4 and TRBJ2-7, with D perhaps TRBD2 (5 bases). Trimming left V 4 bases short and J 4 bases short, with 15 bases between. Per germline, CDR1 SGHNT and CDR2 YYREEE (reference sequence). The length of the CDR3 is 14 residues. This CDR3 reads CASSPAGVRYEQYF. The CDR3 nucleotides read TGTGCCAGCAGCCCGGCGGGTGTGAGGTACGAGCAGTACTTC.

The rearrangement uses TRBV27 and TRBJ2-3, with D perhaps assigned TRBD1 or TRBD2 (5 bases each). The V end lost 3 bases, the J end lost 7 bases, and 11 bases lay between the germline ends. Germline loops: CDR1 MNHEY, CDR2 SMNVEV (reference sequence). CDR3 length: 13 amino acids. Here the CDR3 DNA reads TGTGCCAGCAGTTTTGGGGGAACACATACGCAGTATTTT. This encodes CASSFGGTHTQYF.

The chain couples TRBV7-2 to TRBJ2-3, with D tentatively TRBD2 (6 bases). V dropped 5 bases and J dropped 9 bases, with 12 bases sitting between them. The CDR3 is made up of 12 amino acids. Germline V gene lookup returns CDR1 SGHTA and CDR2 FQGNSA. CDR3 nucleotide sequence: TGTGCCAGCAGCACGACTAGGAGCACGCAGTATTTT. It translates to CASSTTRSTQYF.

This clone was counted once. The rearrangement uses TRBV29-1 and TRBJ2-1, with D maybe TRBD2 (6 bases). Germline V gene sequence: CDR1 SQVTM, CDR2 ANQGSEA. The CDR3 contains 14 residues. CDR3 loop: CTTNFPGAYNEQFF. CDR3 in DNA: TGCACCACTAATTTTCCGGGAGCCTACAATGAGCAGTTCTTC.

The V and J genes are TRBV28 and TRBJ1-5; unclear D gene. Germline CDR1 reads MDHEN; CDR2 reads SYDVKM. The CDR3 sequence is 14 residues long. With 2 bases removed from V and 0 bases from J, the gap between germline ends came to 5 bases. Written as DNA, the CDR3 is TGTGCCAGCAGTTTAAGGGATAGCAATCAGCCCCAGCATTTT. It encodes CASSLRDSNQPQHF. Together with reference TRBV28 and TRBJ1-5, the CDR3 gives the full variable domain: DVKVTQSSRYLVKRTGEKVFLECVQDMDHENMFWYRQDPGLGLRLIYFSYDVKMKEKGDIPEGYSVSREKKERFSLILESASTNQTSMYLCASSLRDSNQPQHFGDGTRLSIL.

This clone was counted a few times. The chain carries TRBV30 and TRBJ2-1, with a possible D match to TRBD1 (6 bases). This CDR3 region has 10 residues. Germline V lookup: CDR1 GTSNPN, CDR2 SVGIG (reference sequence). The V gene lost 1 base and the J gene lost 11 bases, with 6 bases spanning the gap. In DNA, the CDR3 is TGTGCCTGGAGTGGGGGGCAGCAGTTCTTC. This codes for CAWSGGQQFF. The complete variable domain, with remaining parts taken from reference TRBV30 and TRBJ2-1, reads SQTIHQWPATLVQPVGSPLSLECTVEGTSNPNLYWYRQAAGRGLQLLFYSVGIGQISSEVPQNLSASRPQDRQFILSSKKLLLSDSGFYLCAWSGGQQFFGPGTRLTVL.

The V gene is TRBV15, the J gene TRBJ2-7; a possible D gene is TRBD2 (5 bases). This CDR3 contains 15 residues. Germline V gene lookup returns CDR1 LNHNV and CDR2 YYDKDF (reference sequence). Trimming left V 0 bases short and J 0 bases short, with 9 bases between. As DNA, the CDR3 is TGTGCCACCAGCAGAGACGAGGGTAGCTCCTACGAGCAGTACTTC. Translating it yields CATSRDEGSSYEQYF.

CDR3 nucleotide sequence: TGTGCCAGCAGCTTGGAGCTGCGTGCGAAGGGGGAGCAGTACTTC. As protein: CASSLELRAKGEQYF. This chain connects TRBV5-4 to TRBJ2-7; a weak D match, TRBD1 (5 bases). Trimming removed 0 bases from V and 7 bases from J, with 17 bases in between. The CDR3 runs 15 residues. Looked up from germline, CDR1 is SGHNT and CDR2 is YYREEE (reference sequence).

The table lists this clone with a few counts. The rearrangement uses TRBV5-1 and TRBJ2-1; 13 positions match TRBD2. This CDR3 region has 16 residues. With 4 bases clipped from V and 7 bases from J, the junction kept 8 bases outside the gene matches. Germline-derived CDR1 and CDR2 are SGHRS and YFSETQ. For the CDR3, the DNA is TGCGCCAGCAGCCTAACTAGCGGGAGGGCCGGGAATGAGCAGTTCTTC. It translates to CASSLTSGRAGNEQFF.

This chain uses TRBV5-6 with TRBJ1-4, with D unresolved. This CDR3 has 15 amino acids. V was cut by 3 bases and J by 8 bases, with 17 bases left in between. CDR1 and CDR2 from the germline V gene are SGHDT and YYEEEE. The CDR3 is CASSWATEGGEKLFF. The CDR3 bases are TGTGCCAGCAGCTGGGCAACGGAGGGAGGGGAAAAACTGTTTTTT. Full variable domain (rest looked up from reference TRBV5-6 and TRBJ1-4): DAGVTQSPTHLIKTRGQQVTLRCSPKSGHDTVSWYQQALGQGPQFIFQYYEEEERQRGNFPDRFSGHQFPNYSSELNVNALLLGDSALYLCASSWATEGGEKLFFGSGTQLSVL.

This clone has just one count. CDR3 in DNA: TGTGCCAGCAGCTGGGGCAGGGAAAATGAGCAGTTCTTC. Its translation is CASSWGRENEQFF. The J gene is TRBJ2-1, the V gene TRBV7-9, with D possibly TRBD1 on 5 matching bases. V lost 4 bases and J lost 7, with 11 bases in between. There are 13 residues in the CDR3. In germline, CDR1 is SEHNR, CDR2 FQNEAQ (reference sequence).

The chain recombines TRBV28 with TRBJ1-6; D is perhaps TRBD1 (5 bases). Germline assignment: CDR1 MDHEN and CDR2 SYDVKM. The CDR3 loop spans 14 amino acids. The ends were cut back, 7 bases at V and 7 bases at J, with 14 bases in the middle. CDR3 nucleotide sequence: TGTGCCAGCACCCTTTCCGGGGGAAATTCACCCCTCCACTTT. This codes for CASTLSGGNSPLHF.